This T cell receptor (beta chain) was sequenced during a study of blood T cell repertoires in COVID-19. On the study more broadly: Sites across the United States, Italy and Spain contributed samples from acute and convalescent COVID-19. In each case, the material was cDNA or gDNA derived from T cells, B-cell-depleted T cells, or PBMCs.

The CDR3 runs to 15 residues. V was pared by 7 bases and J by 2 bases, with 17 bases between. CDR1 is LNHDA, CDR2 SQIVND, per germline (reference sequence). Original methodology: The assay estimated nucleated cells by amplifying reference gene primers. The method was immunoSEQ multiplex PCR; TCRdb's version includes in-frame clones alone and lacks a portion of them. V and J calls and clone size are as listed in that table; D and trimming were resolved from the DNA. The sample contains about 240,000 clones, roughly 79% of which appear only once. The sample was peripheral blood. J is TRBJ1-2 and V is TRBV19; D may be TRBD1 (5 bases). The receptor was isolated from a woman of 80 years or more with COVID-19, enrolled during active disease. The CDR3 bases are TGTGCCAGTAACCAAATCGGGGGGATCAACTATGGCTACACCTTC. Translation: CASNQIGGINYGYTF.